This T cell receptor (beta chain) was captured in a study of T cells in localized non-small cell lung cancer. Study findings and constraints: Tumor trailed uninvolved adjacent lung in T cell clonality, which peaked there.

Libraries were prepared by immunoSEQ multiplex PCR; TCRdb keeps only in-frame clonotypes and omits some of them. The sample has around 94,000 clones, about 87% seen once. On this clone itself: Its antigen is not identified.

The sequences come from peripheral blood, collected before any cancer treatment. The receptor was derived from a man between 40 and 69 years old with stage I squamous cell lung carcinoma.

CDR3 bases: TGCGCCAGCAGCCCCATGGCCGGAAACCAAGAGACCCAGTACTTC. Its protein is CASSPMAGNQETQYF. The chain uses TRBV5-1 and TRBJ2-5, with D uncertain. Per germline, CDR1 SGHRS and CDR2 YFSETQ. The CDR3 runs to 15 residues. V shed 4 bases and J shed 0 bases, with 13 bases lying between them.